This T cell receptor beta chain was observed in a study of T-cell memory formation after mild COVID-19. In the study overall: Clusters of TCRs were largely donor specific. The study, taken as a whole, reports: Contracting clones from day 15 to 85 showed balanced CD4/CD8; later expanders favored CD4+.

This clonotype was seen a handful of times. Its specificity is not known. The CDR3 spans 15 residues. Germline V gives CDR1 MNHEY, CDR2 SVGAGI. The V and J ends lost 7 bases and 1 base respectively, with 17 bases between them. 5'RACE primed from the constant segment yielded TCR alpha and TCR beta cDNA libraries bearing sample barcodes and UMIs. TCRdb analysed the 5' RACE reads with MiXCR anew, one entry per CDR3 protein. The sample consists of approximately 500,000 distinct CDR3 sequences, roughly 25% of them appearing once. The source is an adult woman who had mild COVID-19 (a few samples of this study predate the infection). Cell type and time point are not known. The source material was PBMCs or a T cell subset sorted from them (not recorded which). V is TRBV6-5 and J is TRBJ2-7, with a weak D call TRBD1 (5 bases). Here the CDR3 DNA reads TGTGCCAGCATCCGTAGGGGTATCGGGTCCTACGAGCAGTACTTC. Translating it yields CASIRRGIGSYEQYF.